This T cell receptor beta chain appears in the sequencing data of a study of shared clonotypes between healthy human individuals. The germline V and J ends were trimmed by 2 bases and 0 bases, with 11 bases remaining between them. The CDR3 runs to 15 residues. Looked up from germline, CDR1 is MNHEY and CDR2 is SVGAGI. Into CD45RA+ naive and CD45RA-negative memory subsets, the CD4+ cells were split. DNA at about 190 ng, approximately 30,000 T cell genomes, went into sorted-subset replicate PCRs. This table comes from immunoSEQ multiplex PCR, and its TCRdb copy is limited to in-frame clones, with some not included. In the table there are some 2,000,000 clones, about 95% of which are singletons.

The source material was naive CD4+ T cells sorted from blood. As to subset: CD45RA+ positively selected. The sequence was collected from a man between 18 and 29 years old in good health. This chain joins TRBV6-5 and TRBJ2-7; no clear D gene. CDR3 amino acids: CASSYTFMGSYEQYF. The CDR3 DNA sequence: TGTGCCAGCAGTTACACGTTTATGGGCTCCTACGAGCAGTACTTC.